Shown below are 4 T cell receptor beta chains from a single sample sequenced in a study of blood T cell repertoires in COVID-19. Method: immunoSEQ multiplex PCR; TCRdb's copy keeps in-frame clones and lacks some. The table includes 56,000 or so clones, nearly 90% detected once. Sequenced material: peripheral blood. The origin of the receptors is a woman in her fifties or sixties with COVID-19, enrolled during active disease.

The gene calls are TRBV5-1 and TRBJ1-6; D not certain. Germline CDR1 is SGHRS and CDR2 is YFSETQ. The V and J ends lost 0 bases and 7 bases respectively, with 11 bases between them. This CDR3 is built from 15 residues. CDR3 region: CASSLVGGFNSPLHF. CDR3 sequence (DNA): TGCGCCAGCAGCTTGGTTGGAGGGTTCAATTCACCCCTCCACTTT.

This chain uses TRBV7-2 with TRBJ1-5; no clear D. The CDR3 totals 13 residues. The V end lost 2 bases, the J end lost 0 bases, and 2 bases lay between the germline ends. Germline assignment: CDR1 SGHTA and CDR2 FQGNSA. The chain's CDR3 is CASSLRSNQPQHF. Here the CDR3 DNA reads TGTGCCAGCAGCTTACGTAGCAATCAGCCCCAGCATTTT.

The chain recombines TRBV12-3 or TRBV12-4 with TRBJ2-5, with D uncertain. This CDR3 is 13 amino acids long. The V end was cut by 10 bases, the J end by 1 base, with 13 bases between. This CDR3 reads CANARSFQETQYF. The CDR3 region has the DNA TGTGCCAACGCTAGGAGCTTCCAAGAGACCCAGTACTTC.

The chain uses TRBV4-3 and TRBJ2-1; 10 nucleotides line up with TRBD2. Trimming at V came to 3 bases and at J to 0 bases, leaving 2 bases not matched to a gene. The V gene's germline CDR1 is LGHNA and CDR2 YSLEER. This CDR3 is 16 amino acids long. The CDR3 DNA follows: TGCGCCAGCAGCCAGGAGCGGGGGGGCTCCTACAATGAGCAGTTCTTC. This gives the protein CASSQERGGSYNEQFF.